This record covers a single T cell receptor beta chain. This entry is derived from a study of blood T cell repertoires in COVID-19. The CDR3 totals 15 residues. The germline CDR1 and CDR2 sequences are MDHEN and SYDVKM. Trimming removed 7 bases from V and 1 base from J; junction bases left unmatched: 8. Produced via immunoSEQ multiplex PCR; TCRdb's table is partial and in-frame only. The sample has 170,000 or so clones; roughly 80% are singletons. The sequence was collected from a woman in her forties or fifties who had recovered from COVID-19. Material: PBMCs or T cells enriched from blood (not recorded which). This chain uses TRBV28 with TRBJ2-5, with TRBD1 matching 8 bases. CDR3 residues: CASISGTGIQETQYF. CDR3 bases: TGTGCCAGCATCAGTGGGACAGGTATCCAAGAGACCCAGTACTTC. Full variable domain (remainder filled in from reference TRBV28 and TRBJ2-5): DVKVTQSSRYLVKRTGEKVFLECVQDMDHENMFWYRQDPGLGLRLIYFSYDVKMKEKGDIPEGYSVSREKKERFSLILESASTNQTSMYLCASISGTGIQETQYFGPGTRLLVL.